The 20 T cell receptor beta chains below were found in one sample sequenced in a study of blood T cell repertoires in COVID-19 (dated by TCRdb to 2019 to 2021). The library was made by the immunoSEQ multiplex PCR assay. Not all clones reach the TCRdb copy of this immuneACCESS table, which keeps in-frame sequences only. Checked studies attribute under half of the gap to unresolved V genes and leave the rest unexplained. The sample table shows around 180,000 clones, and about 88% are seen once. Around 24% of the sample is held by the ten biggest clonotypes. Sequenced material: peripheral blood. The origin of the receptors is a man aged 55 to 70 with acute or convalescent COVID-19.

This clone has a handful of counts. The rearrangement links TRBV5-1 to TRBJ1-4, with no clear D. V shed 3 bases and J shed 0 bases, with 9 bases lying between them. This CDR3 contains 15 residues. Per germline, CDR1 SGHRS and CDR2 YFSETQ. CDR3 residues: CASSSEGATNEKLFF. CDR3 DNA sequence: TGCGCCAGCAGCTCAGAGGGTGCAACTAATGAAAAACTGTTTTTT. The full variable domain, with the rest looked up from reference TRBV5-1 and TRBJ1-4, is KAGVTQTPRYLIKTRGQQVTLSCSPISGHRSVSWYQQTPGQGLQFLFEYFSETQRNKGNFPGRFSGRQFSNSRSEMNVSTLELGDSALYLCASSSEGATNEKLFFGSGTQLSVL.

V is TRBV19 and J is TRBJ1-4; D might be TRBD1 (5 bases). The germline CDR1 and CDR2 sequences are LNHDA and SQIVND (reference sequence). V dropped 7 bases and J dropped 0 bases, with 21 bases sitting between them. CDR3 length: 18 amino acids. For the CDR3, the DNA is TGTGCCAGTACCGACCTTGCTGTGGGGCCTGCAACTAATGAAAAACTGTTTTTT. This sequence encodes CASTDLAVGPATNEKLFF.

V is TRBV3-1 (or the pseudogene TRBV3-2) and J is TRBJ1-1; no clear D gene. V dropped 1 base and J dropped 3 bases, with 9 bases sitting between them. The CDR3 loop spans 14 amino acids. The germline V gene has CDR1 LGHDT and CDR2 YNNKEL (reference sequence). The CDR3 region has the DNA TGTGCCAGCAGCCAAGGTCGCGGGTACACTGAAGCTTTCTTT. It is translated as CASSQGRGYTEAFF.

This rearrangement joins TRBV24-1 to TRBJ1-1; 12 positions agree with TRBD1. Trimming at V came to 5 bases and at J to 3 bases, leaving 9 bases not matched to a gene. This CDR3 comprises 17 residues. Germline V CDR1 and CDR2: KGHDR, SFDVKD. The CDR3 region is CATSGPGTGGWYTEAFF. CDR3 bases: TGTGCCACCAGTGGTCCCGGGACAGGGGGCTGGTACACTGAAGCTTTCTTT.

The chain employs TRBV5-6 and TRBJ1-5, with D possibly TRBD1 on 6 matching bases. The CDR3 is 13 residues long. V was clipped by 1 base and J by 12 bases, with 14 bases between them. The germline CDR1 and CDR2 sequences are SGHDT and YYEEEE. Written as DNA, the CDR3 is TGTGCCAGCAGCTTGTGGGGGACAAGGAGCCAGCATTTT. Protein sequence: CASSLWGTRSQHF. The whole variable domain, remainder taken from reference TRBV5-6 and TRBJ1-5, is DAGVTQSPTHLIKTRGQQVTLRCSPKSGHDTVSWYQQALGQGPQFIFQYYEEEERQRGNFPDRFSGHQFPNYSSELNVNALLLGDSALYLCASSLWGTRSQHFGDGTRLSIL.

The chain employs TRBV3-1 (or the pseudogene TRBV3-2) and TRBJ1-3; D possibly corresponds to TRBD1 (5 bases). In germline, CDR1 is LGHDT, CDR2 YNNKEL (reference sequence). Trimming removed 0 bases at V and 4 bases at J, with 16 bases between. The CDR3 has 17 residues. The CDR3 sequence is CASSQDRGALAGNTIYF. In DNA, the CDR3 is TGTGCCAGCAGCCAAGACCGAGGGGCCCTAGCGGGAAACACCATATATTTT.

The chain couples TRBV9 to TRBJ2-5; a weak D match, TRBD2 (7 bases). Trimming took off 3 bases at V and 4 bases at J, with 13 bases between the two ends. CDR1 is SGDLS and CDR2 is YYNGEE in the germline V gene. This CDR3 spans 14 amino acids. CDR3 sequence reads: CASSEGGRTETQYF. CDR3 sequence (DNA): TGTGCCAGCAGCGAGGGGGGGCGAACAGAGACCCAGTACTTC.

The table lists this clone with many counts. The chain couples TRBV3-1 (or the pseudogene TRBV3-2) to TRBJ2-1, with 12 bases lining up with TRBD2. V trimming: 4 bases; J trimming: 7 bases; junction bases outside the gene matches: 8. The CDR3 has 16 amino acids. Germline V gene data show CDR1 as LGHDT and CDR2 as YNNKEL (reference sequence). CDR3: CASSRRLAGVGNEQFF. The CDR3 coding sequence is TGTGCCAGCAGCCGGCGACTAGCGGGAGTTGGAAATGAGCAGTTCTTC.

V usage is TRBV18 and J usage is TRBJ2-2, with D perhaps matching TRBD1 (5 bases). V was trimmed by 4 bases and J by 7 bases, leaving 13 bases between them. This CDR3 is built from 14 residues. CDR1 is KGHSH, CDR2 LQKENI, per germline. The CDR3 reads CASSLEKGIGELFF. Written as DNA, the CDR3 is TGTGCCAGCTCACTAGAAAAGGGGATCGGGGAGCTGTTTTTT.

V usage is TRBV6-1 and J usage is TRBJ2-5; D possibly corresponds to TRBD2 (6 bases). There are 17 residues in the CDR3. V lost 4 bases and J 2 bases, leaving 20 bases between the germline ends. Germline V gene data show CDR1 as MNHNS and CDR2 as SASEGT. As DNA, the CDR3 is TGTGCCAGCAGTGCGTCCCGGAGCGGGTCGTGGCAAGAGACCCAGTACTTC. It codes for CASSASRSGSWQETQYF.

This clone was observed a handful of times. This chain uses TRBV27 with TRBJ2-2; 10 bases match TRBD2. J gave up 3 bases and V 1 base, and 14 bases lay outside the gene matches. The germline gives CDR1 MNHEY, CDR2 SMNVEV (reference sequence). The CDR3 extends over 20 amino acids. In nucleotides, the CDR3 is TGTGCCAGCAGTTTATACGCAACTAGCGGGATGGTTTTGCACACCGGGGAGCTGTTTTTT. Amino acids: CASSLYATSGMVLHTGELFF.

CDR3 nucleotide sequence: TGTGCCAGCAGCGCACCGGACAGGAGAAGACAGTTCTTC. Protein product: CASSAPDRRRQFF. This chain links TRBV28 with TRBJ2-1; the match to TRBD1 covers 7 bases. The germline gives CDR1 MDHEN, CDR2 SYDVKM. The CDR3 is 13 amino acids. With V trimmed by 6 bases and J by 13 bases, 12 bases remained unmatched.

This chain links TRBV5-1 with TRBJ1-6; TRBD1 aligns across 7 bases. Unmatched junction bases numbered 5, after V lost 2 bases and J lost 6 bases. Germline CDR1 is SGHRS and CDR2 is YFSETQ. The CDR3 totals 15 residues. CDR3 coding DNA: TGCGCCAGCAGCTTCCAGGGGGGAGGTAATTCACCCCTCCACTTT. Protein: CASSFQGGGNSPLHF.

This chain uses TRBV6-5 with TRBJ1-6, with 7 bases identical to TRBD1. Per germline, CDR1 MNHEY and CDR2 SVGAGI. The CDR3 has 14 residues. V was clipped by 5 bases and J by 10 bases; unmatched bases: 8. The CDR3 spells CASSLGQAGSPLHF. In DNA form, the CDR3 reads TGTGCCAGCAGTCTCGGACAGGCAGGCTCACCCCTCCACTTT.

A single count supports this clone. The rearrangement links TRBV6-5 to TRBJ2-1; TRBD1 might be the D (6 bases). The CDR3 is made up of 13 amino acids. Germline V CDR1 and CDR2: MNHEY, SVGAGI. With 7 bases removed from V and 5 bases from J, the gap between germline ends came to 12 bases. The DNA of the CDR3 is TGTGCCAGCACTCAACAGGGTCACAATGAGCAGTTCTTC. This encodes CASTQQGHNEQFF.

CDR3 loop: CASSPGGATEAFF. CDR3 sequence (DNA): TGTGCCAGCAGCCCGGGGGGGGCCACTGAAGCTTTCTTT. The chain has TRBV12-3 or TRBV12-4 and TRBJ1-1, with D maybe TRBD1 (6 bases). The CDR3 sequence is 13 residues long. V lost 6 bases to trimming and J lost 4 bases, with 12 bases between them.

This clone was detected once. The CDR3 nucleotides are TGTGCCAGCAGCTTGTCGGGGACAGGGAGCACCGGGGAGCTGTTTTTT. Translating gives CASSLSGTGSTGELFF. The chain combines TRBV5-5 with TRBJ2-2; 9 nucleotides align to TRBD1. V lost 1 base to trimming and J lost 4 bases; unmatched junction nucleotides: 5. This CDR3 has 16 amino acids. The germline V gene has CDR1 SGHKS and CDR2 YYEKEE (reference sequence).

The genes are TRBV19 and TRBJ2-5; possible D gene TRBD2, 6 bases. Germline V gene lookup returns CDR1 LNHDA and CDR2 SQIVND (reference sequence). Trimming stripped 8 bases from V and 3 bases from J, with 19 bases between. The CDR3 covers 15 residues. In DNA, the CDR3 is TGTGCCAGTTCCCCCGGGGGTAGCAGTGAAGAGACCCAGTACTTC. The encoded protein is CASSPGGSSEETQYF.

This sequence joins TRBV2 and TRBJ1-2; TRBD1 matches 7 bases. After removal of 6 bases from V and 6 bases from J, the junction contained 10 bases not matched to a gene. Looked up from germline, CDR1 is SNHLY and CDR2 is FYNNEI. This CDR3 is built from 14 residues. The CDR3, as DNA: TGTGCCAGCAGGTACGACAGGGTGGCCGATGGCTACACCTTC. Protein product: CASRYDRVADGYTF.

CDR3 nucleotides: TGTGCCAGCAGTGAGGACAGGGGAAACGAGCAGTACTTC. This gives the protein CASSEDRGNEQYF. This chain uses TRBV6-1 with TRBJ2-7, with 9 bases that match TRBD1. Germline loops: CDR1 MNHNS, CDR2 SASEGT. The CDR3 consists of 13 residues. V shed 3 bases and J 5 bases; nucleotides not matched to a gene: 2.